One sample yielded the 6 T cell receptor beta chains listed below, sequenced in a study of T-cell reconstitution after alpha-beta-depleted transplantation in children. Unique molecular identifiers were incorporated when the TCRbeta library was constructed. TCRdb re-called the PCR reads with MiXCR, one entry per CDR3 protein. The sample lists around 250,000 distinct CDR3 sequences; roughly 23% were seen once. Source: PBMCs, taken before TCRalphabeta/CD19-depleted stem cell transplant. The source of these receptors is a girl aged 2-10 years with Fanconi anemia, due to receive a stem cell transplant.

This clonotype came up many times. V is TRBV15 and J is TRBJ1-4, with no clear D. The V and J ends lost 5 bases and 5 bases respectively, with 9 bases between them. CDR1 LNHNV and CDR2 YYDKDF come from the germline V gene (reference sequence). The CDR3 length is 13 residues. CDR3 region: CATSASWNEKLFF. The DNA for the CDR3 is TGTGCCACCAGCGCAAGTTGGAATGAAAAACTGTTTTTT.

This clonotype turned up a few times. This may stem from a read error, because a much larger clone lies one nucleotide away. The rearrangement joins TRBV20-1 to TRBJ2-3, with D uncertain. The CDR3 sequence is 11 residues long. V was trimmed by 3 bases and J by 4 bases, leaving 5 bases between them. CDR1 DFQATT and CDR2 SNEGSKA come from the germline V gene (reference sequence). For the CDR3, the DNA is TGCAGTGCTAGCCCCCCAGATACGCAGTATTTT. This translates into CSASPPDTQYF.

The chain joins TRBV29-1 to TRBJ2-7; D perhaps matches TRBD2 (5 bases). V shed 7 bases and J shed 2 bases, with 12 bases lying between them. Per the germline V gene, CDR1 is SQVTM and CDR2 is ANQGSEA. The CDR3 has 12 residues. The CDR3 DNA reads TGCAGCGGAGGGCTAGGTCCCTACGAGCAGTACTTC. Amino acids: CSGGLGPYEQYF.

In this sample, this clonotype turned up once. CDR3 region: CSVALGSGGDTQYF. The CDR3 DNA is TGCAGCGTTGCTCTCGGTTCAGGGGGCGATACGCAGTATTTT. V and J are TRBV29-1 and TRBJ2-3; 8 bases align to TRBD1. CDR3 length: 14 residues. Per germline, CDR1 SQVTM and CDR2 ANQGSEA. V was clipped by 4 bases and J by 6 bases; unmatched bases: 9.

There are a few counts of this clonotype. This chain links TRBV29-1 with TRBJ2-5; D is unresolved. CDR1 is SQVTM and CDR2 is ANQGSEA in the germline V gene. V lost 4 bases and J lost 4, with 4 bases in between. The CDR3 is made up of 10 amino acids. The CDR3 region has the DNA TGCAGCGTTGGATCAGAGACCCAGTACTTC. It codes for CSVGSETQYF.

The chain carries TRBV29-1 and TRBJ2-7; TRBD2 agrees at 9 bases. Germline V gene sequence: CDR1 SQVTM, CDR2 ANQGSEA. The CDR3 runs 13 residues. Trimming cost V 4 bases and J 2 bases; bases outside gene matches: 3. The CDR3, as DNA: TGCAGCGTTGTTAGCGGGGGTACCTACGAGCAGTACTTC. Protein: CSVVSGGTYEQYF.